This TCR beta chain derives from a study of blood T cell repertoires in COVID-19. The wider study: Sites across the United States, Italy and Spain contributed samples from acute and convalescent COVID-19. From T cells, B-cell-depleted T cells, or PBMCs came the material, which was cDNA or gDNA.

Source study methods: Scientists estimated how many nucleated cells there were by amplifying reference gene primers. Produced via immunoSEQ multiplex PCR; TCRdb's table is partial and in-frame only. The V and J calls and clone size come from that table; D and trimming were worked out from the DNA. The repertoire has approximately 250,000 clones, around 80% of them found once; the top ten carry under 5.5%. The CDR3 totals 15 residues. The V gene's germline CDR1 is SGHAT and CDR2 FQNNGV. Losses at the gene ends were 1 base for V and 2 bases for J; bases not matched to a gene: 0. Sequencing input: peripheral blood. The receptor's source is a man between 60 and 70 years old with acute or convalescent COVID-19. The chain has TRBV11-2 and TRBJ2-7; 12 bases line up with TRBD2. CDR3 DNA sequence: TGTGCCAGCAGCTTAGGGACTAGCGGGGCCTACGAGCAGTACTTC. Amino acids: CASSLGTSGAYEQYF.